What follows are 27 T cell receptor beta chains derived from one specimen sequenced in a study of long-term antiretroviral therapy in people with HIV. Assay version v3.0 of immunoSEQ was used, and it was run at survey level. Sequencing used immunoSEQ multiplex PCR; TCRdb keeps in-frame clones, though not all of them. The data hold approximately 7,200 clones, with about four fifths observed a single time. The sequenced sample was unsorted PBMCs, obtained approximately 0.9 years before starting antiretroviral therapy. These receptor sequences come from a man in his forties with HIV.

The rearrangement links TRBV29-1 to TRBJ2-7; 8 bases agree with TRBD1. The CDR3 spans 14 residues. V lost 3 bases, J lost 4 bases, and 8 bases stayed unmatched. Germline V gene data show CDR1 as SQVTM and CDR2 as ANQGSEA. CDR3 in DNA: TGCAGCGTTGAGACAGGGGCCAACTCTTACGAGCAGTACTTC. Protein product: CSVETGANSYEQYF.

The rearrangement joins TRBV4-2 to TRBJ2-1; TRBD1 might be the D (6 bases). This CDR3 contains 17 residues. Deletions cut 1 base from V and 0 bases from J, with 13 bases between. Germline CDR1 and CDR2: LGHNA and YNFKEQ. CDR3 amino acids: CASSQARDTTSYNEQFF. For the CDR3, the DNA is TGTGCCAGCAGCCAAGCCCGGGACACCACCTCCTACAATGAGCAGTTCTTC.

This clone was seen more than once but under ten times. CDR3 amino acids: CASILTGTLSGELFF. For the CDR3, the DNA is TGTGCCAGCATATTGACAGGGACCCTTTCCGGGGAGCTGTTTTTT. The rearrangement links TRBV6-1 to TRBJ2-2, with 7 bases lining up with TRBD1. Germline CDR1 reads MNHNS; CDR2 reads SASEGT. Trimming at V came to 7 bases and at J to 6 bases, leaving 11 bases not matched to a gene. This CDR3 spans 15 amino acids.

This rearrangement joins TRBV29-1 to TRBJ1-1; D is possibly TRBD1 (5 bases). This CDR3 has 14 amino acids. The germline V gene has CDR1 SQVTM and CDR2 ANQGSEA. V lost 0 bases to trimming and J lost 6 bases, with 14 bases between them. DNA of the CDR3: TGCAGCGTTGAAGAACGAGGGGAAGGTTCTGAAGCTTTCTTT. Its protein product is CSVEERGEGSEAFF. The variable domain in full, with the rest retrieved from reference TRBV29-1 and TRBJ1-1, is SAVISQKPSRDICQRGTSLTIQCQVDSQVTMMFWYRQQPGQSLTLIATANQGSEATYESGFVIDKFPISRPNLTFSTLTVSNMSPEDSSIYLCSVEERGEGSEAFFGQGTRLTVV.

CDR3 nucleotides: TGTGCCAGCAGTGCCGGGACAGGGAGCTCCTACGAGCAGTACTTC. Its translation: CASSAGTGSSYEQYF. The chain joins TRBV6-5 to TRBJ2-7, with TRBD1 identical over 9 bases. The V segment lost 5 bases and the J segment 0 bases; nucleotides outside the gene matches: 5. The CDR3 contains 15 residues. Per germline, CDR1 MNHEY and CDR2 SVGAGI.

This chain links TRBV5-1 with TRBJ2-7; TRBD2 might be the D (6 bases). V was shortened by 0 bases and J by 6 bases, with 13 bases between the two germline ends. From germline, CDR1 is SGHRS and CDR2 YFSETQ. This CDR3 is built from 14 residues. CDR3 sequence: CASSLDGGLIEQYF. CDR3 coding DNA: TGCGCCAGCAGCTTGGATGGGGGACTCATCGAGCAGTACTTC.

This clone was counted once. In nucleotides, the CDR3 is TGTGCCAGCAGCTTACTAGGGCGGCGCCAAGAGACCCAGTACTTC. It is translated as CASSLLGRRQETQYF. This chain links TRBV7-3 with TRBJ2-5; D gene ambiguous. CDR1 is SGHTA, CDR2 FQGTGA, per germline. Trimming pared 2 bases from V and 1 base from J, leaving 11 bases between. This CDR3 has 15 residues.

The chain has TRBV6-1 and TRBJ2-4; unclear D gene. Trimming left V 0 bases short and J 11 bases short, with 8 bases between. This CDR3 comprises 12 residues. The germline CDR1 and CDR2 sequences are MNHNS and SASEGT. The CDR3 DNA reads as TGTGCCAGCAGTGAAGCTGTTAAACTTCAGTACTTC. This translates into CASSEAVKLQYF.

The chain is built from TRBV7-2 and TRBJ2-7; maybe TRBD1 (6 bases). Trimming removed 8 bases at V and 1 base at J, with 9 bases between. This CDR3 contains 12 residues. The germline V gene encodes CDR1 SGHTA and CDR2 FQGNSA. CDR3 DNA sequence: TGTGCCAGCGGACAGATTTCCTACGAGCAGTACTTC. It is translated as CASGQISYEQYF.

V and J are TRBV29-1 and TRBJ1-1; D might be TRBD1 (5 bases). This CDR3 has 13 residues. V lost 4 bases and J lost 5, with 14 bases in between. From germline, CDR1 is SQVTM and CDR2 ANQGSEA. The CDR3 reads CSVATGGGTEAFF. The DNA of the CDR3 is TGCAGCGTTGCCACAGGTGGGGGAACTGAAGCTTTCTTT.

The chain couples TRBV7-8 to TRBJ2-6; D may correspond to TRBD1 or TRBD2 (5 bases each). Trimming removed 2 bases at V and 0 bases at J, with 14 bases between. Germline loops: CDR1 SGHVS, CDR2 FQNEAQ. The CDR3 loop spans 18 amino acids. CDR3 DNA sequence: TGTGCCAGCAGCTTACGGGGCTTGGGGCTCTCTGGGGCCAACGTCCTGACTTTC. Translating it yields CASSLRGLGLSGANVLTF.

The chain has TRBV28 and TRBJ2-7; D may be TRBD2 (6 bases). Germline values: CDR1 MDHEN, CDR2 SYDVKM. V was clipped by 4 bases and J by 6 bases, with 13 bases between them. The CDR3 has 13 residues. CDR3 sequence: CASSWAQGGEQYF. Here the CDR3 DNA reads TGTGCCAGCAGTTGGGCCCAGGGAGGCGAGCAGTACTTC.

The chain employs TRBV6-6 and TRBJ1-5; no clear D gene. The CDR3 consists of 16 residues. The ends were cut back, 2 bases at V and 2 bases at J, with 13 bases in the middle. Per the germline V gene, CDR1 is MNHNY and CDR2 is SVGAGI (reference sequence). CDR3 DNA: TGTGCCAGCAGTTACCCCGGTTCCCGGGGCAATCAGCCCCAGCATTTT. Amino acid sequence: CASSYPGSRGNQPQHF.

The sample holds one count of this clone. The gene calls are TRBV2 and TRBJ2-6, with no clear D. CDR1 and CDR2 (germline): SNHLY, FYNNEI. The V and J ends lost 1 base and 4 bases respectively, with 14 bases between them. The CDR3 runs 17 residues. The CDR3 is CASSEEAELTGANVLTF. The CDR3 DNA sequence: TGTGCCAGCAGTGAAGAGGCGGAGCTAACGGGGGCCAACGTCCTGACTTTC.

The genes are TRBV5-6 and TRBJ1-5; D ambiguous. CDR1 is SGHDT and CDR2 is YYEEEE in the germline V gene. V was trimmed by 1 base and J by 6 bases, leaving 11 bases between them. This CDR3 is built from 14 residues. The CDR3 here is CASSLTGEGQPQHF. In DNA form, the CDR3 reads TGTGCCAGCAGCTTGACTGGAGAGGGTCAGCCCCAGCATTTT. The full variable domain, rest sourced from reference TRBV5-6 and TRBJ1-5, is DAGVTQSPTHLIKTRGQQVTLRCSPKSGHDTVSWYQQALGQGPQFIFQYYEEEERQRGNFPDRFSGHQFPNYSSELNVNALLLGDSALYLCASSLTGEGQPQHFGDGTRLSIL.

The chain carries TRBV5-5 and TRBJ2-7, with a possible D match to TRBD2 (6 bases). The germline V and J ends were trimmed by 5 bases and 1 base, with 13 bases remaining between them. Looked up from germline, CDR1 is SGHKS and CDR2 is YYEKEE (reference sequence). The CDR3 has 14 amino acids. CDR3 DNA: TGTGCCAGCAGGCCCGGGACTTCATCCTACGAGCAGTACTTC. It yields the protein CASRPGTSSYEQYF.

The chain recombines TRBV19 with TRBJ2-7, with 12 bases fitting TRBD1. CDR1 and CDR2 (germline): LNHDA, SQIVND (reference sequence). V was clipped by 6 bases and J by 7 bases; unmatched bases: 7. The CDR3 is 14 residues long. CDR3 amino acids: CASSAGQGAGEQYF. The CDR3 DNA reads as TGTGCCAGTAGCGCGGGACAGGGGGCAGGGGAGCAGTACTTC.

V and J are TRBV5-3 and TRBJ1-1, with D unresolved. TRBV5-3 has ORF status, its function being uncertain. The V end lost 4 bases, the J end lost 1 base, and 23 bases lay between the germline ends. The CDR3 has 18 amino acids. This chain's CDR3 is CARSVLLSSLRTNTEAFF. The CDR3 coding sequence is TGTGCCAGAAGCGTATTATTGTCATCCCTACGGACGAACACTGAAGCTTTCTTT.

This chain joins TRBV29-1 and TRBJ1-2; D not certain. The germline CDR1 and CDR2 sequences are SQVTM and ANQGSEA. The V end was cut by 0 bases, the J end by 6 bases, with 11 bases between. The CDR3 sequence is 13 residues long. CDR3 nucleotide sequence: TGCAGCGTTGAAGATTGGGGTGGGGATGGCTACACCTTC. Translated: CSVEDWGGDGYTF.

The chain recombines TRBV6-5 with TRBJ1-1; D is unresolved. Trimming cost V 6 bases and J 2 bases, with 13 bases left between them. Germline lookup yields CDR1 MNHEY and CDR2 SVGAGI. This CDR3 has 14 residues. The CDR3: CASSFAGINTEAFF. The CDR3, as DNA: TGTGCCAGCAGCTTTGCCGGGATAAACACTGAAGCTTTCTTT.

The rearrangement links TRBV13 to TRBJ1-2; D not certain. V shed 6 bases and J shed 8 bases, with 13 bases lying between them. Germline CDR1 is PRHDT and CDR2 is FYEKMQ (reference sequence). The CDR3 contains 12 residues. For the CDR3, the DNA is TGTGCCAGCAGTGCTAGTCCGGACGGCTACACCTTC. It translates to CASSASPDGYTF.

The chain couples TRBV18 to TRBJ1-1, with TRBD1 matching 11 bases. With V trimmed by 0 bases and J by 0 bases, 3 bases remained unmatched. CDR3 length: 17 residues. Looked up from germline, CDR1 is KGHSH and CDR2 is LQKENI. For the CDR3, the DNA is TGTGCCAGCTCACCACCGGGACAGGGGGTGATGAACACTGAAGCTTTCTTT. Translated: CASSPPGQGVMNTEAFF.

The chain couples TRBV12-5 to TRBJ1-5; D call uncertain. Germline CDR1 reads LGHNT; CDR2 reads FRNRAP. V lost 1 base, J lost 0 bases, and 1 base lay in between. The length of the CDR3 is 13 residues. In nucleotides, the CDR3 is TGTGCTAGTGGTTTGGGTAGCAATCAGCCCCAGCATTTT. As protein: CASGLGSNQPQHF.

The V call is TRBV29-1, the J call TRBJ1-2, with D perhaps matching TRBD1 (5 bases). The CDR3 extends over 13 amino acids. Trimming left V 3 bases short and J 4 bases short, with 12 bases between. Germline CDR1 and CDR2: SQVTM and ANQGSEA. The CDR3 here is CSVEELGVYGYTF. For the CDR3, the DNA is TGCAGCGTTGAGGAACTAGGGGTCTATGGCTACACCTTC. The whole variable domain, remainder taken from reference TRBV29-1 and TRBJ1-2, is SAVISQKPSRDICQRGTSLTIQCQVDSQVTMMFWYRQQPGQSLTLIATANQGSEATYESGFVIDKFPISRPNLTFSTLTVSNMSPEDSSIYLCSVEELGVYGYTFGSGTRLTVV.

The chain joins TRBV7-6 to TRBJ2-1; possibly TRBD1 for D (6 bases). The CDR3 is 14 residues long. V was pared by 1 base and J by 5 bases, with 9 bases between. Germline V lookup: CDR1 SGHVS, CDR2 FNYEAQ. Here the CDR3 reads CASSLGGPNNEQFF. The CDR3 DNA sequence: TGTGCCAGCAGCTTAGGGGGGCCAAACAATGAGCAGTTCTTC.

The rearrangement uses TRBV28 and TRBJ2-1; D uncertain. V was shortened by 4 bases and J by 9 bases, with 7 bases between the two germline ends. There are 11 residues in the CDR3. Per the germline V gene, CDR1 is MDHEN and CDR2 is SYDVKM. As DNA, the CDR3 is TGTGCCAGCAGTTCCATCGGTGAGCAGTTCTTC. Encoded protein: CASSSIGEQFF. Full variable domain (rest looked up from reference TRBV28 and TRBJ2-1): DVKVTQSSRYLVKRTGEKVFLECVQDMDHENMFWYRQDPGLGLRLIYFSYDVKMKEKGDIPEGYSVSREKKERFSLILESASTNQTSMYLCASSSIGEQFFGPGTRLTVL.

This sequence joins TRBV2 and TRBJ2-2, with D uncertain. Trimming took 2 bases from V and 3 from J, leaving 10 bases between them. Germline loops: CDR1 SNHLY, CDR2 FYNNEI. This CDR3 comprises 15 residues. The DNA of the CDR3 is TGTGCCAGCAGTGAACAGCAAGGCTACACCGGGGAGCTGTTTTTT. Residues: CASSEQQGYTGELFF.